Below, 2 T cell receptor beta chains from the same sample are listed, as sequenced in a study of preoperative IRX-2 immunotherapy in early breast cancer. Treatment reported: preoperative locoregional IRX-2 cytokine immunotherapy. The data were produced by immunoSEQ multiplex PCR, yet TCRdb's version contains in-frame clones alone and is incomplete. The sample includes roughly 5,600 clones, roughly two thirds seen only once; the top ten take roughly 15%. This specimen consisted of tumor tissue, obtained before IRX-2 immunotherapy. Receptor source: a human donor with breast cancer.

The genes are TRBV11-3 and TRBJ2-7; possible D gene TRBD1, 5 bases. V was clipped by 6 bases and J by 6 bases, with 18 bases between them. The CDR3 has 14 residues. Germline V gene sequence: CDR1 SGHNT, CDR2 YENEEA. Here the CDR3 reads CASSFDPGQIEQYF. CDR3 in DNA: TGTGCCAGCAGTTTTGATCCAGGGCAGATCGAGCAGTACTTC. The full variable domain, its missing parts supplied by reference TRBV11-3 and TRBJ2-7, is EAGVVQSPRYKIIEKKQPVAFWCNPISGHNTLYWYLQNLGQGPELLIRYENEEAVDDSQLPKDRFSAERLKGVDSTLKIQPAELGDSAVYLCASSFDPGQIEQYFGPGTRLTVT.

The CDR3 reads CASSLVLAVNTGELFF. The CDR3 nucleotides are TGCGCCAGCAGCTTGGTCCTTGCAGTGAACACCGGGGAGCTGTTTTTT. The rearrangement links TRBV5-1 to TRBJ2-2; the D is unclear. V lost 0 bases and J 1 base, leaving 10 bases between the germline ends. The germline V gene has CDR1 SGHRS and CDR2 YFSETQ. The CDR3 extends over 16 amino acids.